In this sample, the clone carrying this T cell receptor beta chain turned up many times. Its matching antigen is unknown. The data were obtained in a study of HIV-infected patients and healthy controls. Study outcomes and limitations: Untreated HIV+ repertoires had roughly threefold fewer distinct CDR3s and lower Shannon diversity than healthy controls. Healthy controls carried many MAIT alpha-chain CDR3s, while HIV+ repertoires had few. HLA types of the donors remained undetermined. Treated samples reflected only about three months of therapy, arguably too short to observe immune reconstitution.

cDNA was made from about 500 ng RNA using alpha and beta constant primers. Using multiplexing indices, alpha and beta chain libraries were generated apart by chain-specific third strand synthesis. TCRdb reanalysed the 5' RACE reads using MiXCR and keeps one entry per CDR3 protein. The data hold about 7,900 distinct CDR3 sequences, with over 7.5% observed a single time. Follow-up blood was drawn about 14 weeks, roughly three months, after antiretroviral therapy began. All unsorted peripheral T cells were captured because whole blood was used without fractionation. The clonotype was recovered from an adult with HIV infection. This specimen was blood, taken during antiretroviral therapy.

The CDR3 here is CASTRTSSFTDTQYF. DNA of the CDR3: TGTGCCAGCACCCGGACTAGCTCGTTCACAGATACGCAGTATTTT. V usage is TRBV2 and J usage is TRBJ2-3; 8 bases map to TRBD2. J lost 2 bases, V lost 7 bases, and 8 bases had no gene match. CDR3 size: 15 residues. The V gene's germline CDR1 is SNHLY and CDR2 FYNNEI.